This T cell receptor (beta chain) stems from a study of cytomegalovirus exposure and HLA in healthy donors. Study results and limitations: Compared with the roughly 700-donor mean, an Asian-associated ancestry cluster reportedly had fewer N-insertions, according to a later analysis. High specificity and sensitivity for cytomegalovirus status were reported for the classifier. Across all donors, roughly uniform sequencing depth was an assumption of the presence/absence analyses.

Of note for this clone: Its cognate antigen is unknown.

Regarding donors, all were healthy bone marrow donors. In germline, CDR1 is SEHNR, CDR2 FQNEAQ (reference sequence). The V end lost 1 base, the J end lost 7 bases, and 10 bases lay between the germline ends. The CDR3 runs to 14 residues. Both 60 Vbeta primers and 13 Jbeta primers went into the PCR. TCRdb's table, derived via immunoSEQ multiplex PCR, lists solely in-frame clones and lacks some. The sample contains roughly 160,000 clones, roughly 80% of which appear only once. The chain couples TRBV7-9 to TRBJ2-2; a possible D gene is TRBD1 (5 bases). The sample comprised PBMCs. The TCR comes from a woman between 40 and 55 years old in good health and CMV-seropositive. The CDR3 sequence: CASSLGQFSGELFF. CDR3 sequence (DNA): TGTGCCAGCAGCTTAGGACAGTTCAGCGGGGAGCTGTTTTTT.